One and the same sample provided the 31 T cell receptor beta chains below, sequenced in a study of control samples from healthy donors and cancer patients. TCRdb keeps only in-frame clones here, not all; method: immunoSEQ multiplex PCR. The repertoire consists of about 98,000 clones, with approximately 82% occurring once and the leading ten covering 2% to 2.5%. The sample taken for sequencing was blood. These receptors were obtained from a man aged 55 to 70 in good health.

This chain uses TRBV24-1 with TRBJ2-1, with D perhaps TRBD1 or TRBD2 (6 bases each). Trimming removed 2 bases from V and 9 bases from J, with 19 bases in between. CDR1 KGHDR and CDR2 SFDVKD come from the germline V gene. This CDR3 has 16 amino acids. CDR3: CATSDWGAGDGGEQFF. The CDR3 DNA follows: TGTGCCACCAGTGATTGGGGGGCCGGGGACGGGGGTGAGCAGTTCTTC.

The chain uses TRBV19 and TRBJ1-2; D uncertain. Germline CDR1 reads LNHDA; CDR2 reads SQIVND (reference sequence). Trimming took 1 base from V and 7 from J, leaving 13 bases between them. The CDR3 has 14 amino acids. The CDR3 protein is CASSIGVLGSGYTF. Written as DNA, the CDR3 is TGTGCCAGTAGTATAGGAGTCCTTGGGTCTGGCTACACCTTC.

This chain links TRBV2 with TRBJ1-5, with TRBD1 matching over 8 bases. CDR1 is SNHLY, CDR2 FYNNEI, per germline. V lost 9 bases and J lost 2; bases outside the gene matches: 9. The CDR3 has 15 residues. CDR3 residues: CASQRETGGNQPQHF. The CDR3 DNA sequence: TGTGCCAGTCAAAGGGAGACAGGGGGCAATCAGCCCCAGCATTTT. The whole variable domain, filled in from reference TRBV2 and TRBJ1-5, reads EPEVTQTPSHQVTQMGQEVILRCVPISNHLYFYWYRQILGQKVEFLVSFYNNEISEKSEIFDDQFSVERPDGSNFTLKIRSTKLEDSAMYFCASQRETGGNQPQHFGDGTRLSIL.

The chain combines TRBV2 with TRBJ2-2; 7 bases agree with TRBD1. Germline CDR1 and CDR2: SNHLY and FYNNEI. The CDR3 sequence is 12 residues long. The V gene end was trimmed by 11 bases and the J gene end by 3 bases; junction bases not matched to a gene: 3. The CDR3 nucleotides read TGTGCCGGTACAGGGGACACCGGGGAGCTGTTTTTT. Amino acids: CAGTGDTGELFF.

The chain recombines TRBV11-2 with TRBJ2-7; D tentatively reads TRBD1 or TRBD2 (5 bases each). The CDR3 totals 14 residues. Per germline, CDR1 SGHAT and CDR2 FQNNGV. The ends were cut back, 0 bases at V and 1 base at J, with 7 bases in the middle. The CDR3 region has the DNA TGTGCCAGCAGCTTAGACAGGGAGTCCTACGAGCAGTACTTC. Translated: CASSLDRESYEQYF.

The chain carries TRBV6-5 and TRBJ1-2, with D possibly being TRBD1 (5 bases). V was clipped by 7 bases and J by 4 bases, with 16 bases between them. The CDR3 has 14 residues. The V gene's germline CDR1 is MNHEY and CDR2 SVGAGI. CDR3 nucleotide sequence: TGTGCCAGCAACCCTTCGACAGTCCTCTATGGCTACACCTTC. Its protein product is CASNPSTVLYGYTF.

In this sample, this clone turned up a few times. V usage is TRBV28 and J usage is TRBJ2-7; perhaps D is TRBD1 or TRBD2 (5 bases each). Germline V gene data show CDR1 as MDHEN and CDR2 as SYDVKM. V was shortened by 2 bases and J by 1 base, with 12 bases between the two germline ends. The CDR3 covers 15 residues. CDR3 amino acids: CASSLGDLDSYEQYF. The CDR3, as DNA: TGTGCCAGCAGTTTAGGGGACCTCGATTCCTACGAGCAGTACTTC.

The V gene is TRBV29-1, the J gene TRBJ2-3; D uncertain. Germline V CDR1 and CDR2: SQVTM, ANQGSEA. This CDR3 has 14 residues. V was pared by 6 bases and J by 1 base, with 14 bases between. In DNA form, the CDR3 reads TGCAGCGTGGGCAATCCGGGCCGCACAGATACGCAGTATTTT. Translation gives CSVGNPGRTDTQYF.

The gene calls are TRBV19 and TRBJ1-4; 9 bases are a match to TRBD1. The CDR3 sequence is 15 residues long. The junction had 5 bases not matched to a gene; V was cut back by 5 bases and J by 4 bases. Per germline, CDR1 LNHDA and CDR2 SQIVND (reference sequence). The CDR3 is CASSVGQGNNEKLFF. The CDR3 DNA reads as TGTGCCAGTAGTGTCGGACAGGGGAATAATGAAAAACTGTTTTTT.

The genes are TRBV30 and TRBJ1-5; D call uncertain. This CDR3 has 12 residues. Germline V gene data show CDR1 as GTSNPN and CDR2 as SVGIG (reference sequence). Trimming took 5 bases from V and 5 from J, leaving 10 bases between them. The CDR3 DNA follows: TGTGCCTGGGCCCCCCGGGATCAGCCCCAGCATTTT. Translating it yields CAWAPRDQPQHF.

V and J are TRBV6-5 and TRBJ1-1; D is perhaps TRBD1 (5 bases). From germline, CDR1 is MNHEY and CDR2 SVGAGI. V was shortened by 7 bases and J by 0 bases, with 9 bases between the two germline ends. The CDR3 loop spans 13 amino acids. This CDR3 is CASKGHMNTEAFF. CDR3 coding DNA: TGTGCCAGCAAGGGGCACATGAACACTGAAGCTTTCTTT.

This chain links TRBV6-6 with TRBJ2-3; D gene unclear. Germline V CDR1 and CDR2: MNHNY, SVGAGI (reference sequence). The V and J ends lost 0 bases and 1 base respectively, with 5 bases between them. The CDR3 runs to 14 residues. This CDR3 reads CASSYSEGTDTQYF. DNA of the CDR3: TGTGCCAGCAGTTACTCTGAGGGCACAGATACGCAGTATTTT.

The chain employs TRBV28 and TRBJ1-5; the D is unclear. CDR1 is MDHEN and CDR2 is SYDVKM in the germline V gene. The CDR3 totals 14 residues. Trimming cost V 4 bases and J 3 bases, with 10 bases left between them. The CDR3 region is CASSSGRINQPQHF. As DNA, the CDR3 is TGTGCCAGCAGTTCTGGACGGATCAATCAGCCCCAGCATTTT.

The V and J genes are TRBV3-1 (or the pseudogene TRBV3-2) and TRBJ2-5, with 8 bases matching TRBD2. J was trimmed by 4 bases and V by 2 bases; bases with no gene match: 9. The CDR3 contains 16 residues. CDR1 LGHDT and CDR2 YNNKEL come from the germline V gene (reference sequence). The CDR3 coding sequence is TGTGCCAGCAGCCAAAGAGTCGGGGGGGCCGGAGAGACCCAGTACTTC. Protein product: CASSQRVGGAGETQYF.

The chain combines TRBV12-3 or TRBV12-4 with TRBJ1-5, with no clear D. V lost 7 bases and J 2 bases, leaving 9 bases between the germline ends. The CDR3 extends over 13 amino acids. CDR3 bases: TGTGCCAGCACCCTAGGTGGCAATCAGCCCCAGCATTTT. It specifies CASTLGGNQPQHF.

The chain uses TRBV6-5 and TRBJ2-7; no reliable D call. V lost 6 bases and J lost 3, with 9 bases in between. In germline, CDR1 is MNHEY, CDR2 SVGAGI. The CDR3 has 12 amino acids. The CDR3 is CASRMIYYEQYF. The DNA of the CDR3 is TGTGCCAGCAGGATGATATACTACGAGCAGTACTTC.

In this sample, this clone turned up a few times. This chain connects TRBV29-1 to TRBJ2-3; tentatively, D is TRBD2 (5 bases). V lost 2 bases and J 0 bases, leaving 9 bases between the germline ends. The CDR3 is 14 amino acids. Germline V gene data show CDR1 as SQVTM and CDR2 as ANQGSEA. DNA for the CDR3: TGCAGCGTTGAACTCGGGGTTAGCACAGATACGCAGTATTTT. Protein sequence: CSVELGVSTDTQYF.

This clone is a singleton in its sample. DNA for the CDR3: TGTGCCACCAGGCAGGGAAGAACCGGGGAGCTGTTTTTT. Protein sequence: CATRQGRTGELFF. V usage is TRBV15 and J usage is TRBJ2-2; perhaps TRBD1 as D (5 bases). Germline CDR1 is LNHNV and CDR2 is YYDKDF (reference sequence). V was pared by 6 bases and J by 5 bases, with 10 bases between. This CDR3 is built from 13 residues.

The rearrangement joins TRBV15 to TRBJ2-3, with D possibly matching TRBD2 (5 bases). Trimming pared 1 base from V and 2 bases from J, leaving 16 bases between. The V gene's germline CDR1 is LNHNV and CDR2 YYDKDF (reference sequence). The CDR3 extends over 17 amino acids. CDR3 loop: CATSRVLTTTNTDTQYF. The CDR3 bases are TGTGCCACCAGCAGAGTTTTAACGACTACAAACACAGATACGCAGTATTTT.

Only a few counts were recorded for this clone. The chain joins TRBV4-1 to TRBJ1-4; D is unresolved. Germline V gene lookup returns CDR1 MGHRA and CDR2 YSYEKL. There are 16 residues in the CDR3. Deletions cut 4 bases from V and 5 bases from J, with 17 bases between. The CDR3 loop reads CASSPYGSLSNEKLFF. As DNA, the CDR3 is TGCGCCAGCAGCCCTTACGGGTCACTATCCAATGAAAAACTGTTTTTT.

This clone showed up just once. This chain links TRBV28 with TRBJ1-2; D ambiguous. The CDR3 has 15 amino acids. The germline CDR1 and CDR2 sequences are MDHEN and SYDVKM. Trimming left V 6 bases short and J 8 bases short, with 22 bases between. The CDR3 reads CASSSSGDGLEGYTF. DNA of the CDR3: TGTGCCAGCAGCTCGTCGGGAGACGGATTAGAGGGCTACACCTTC.

J is TRBJ2-7 and V is TRBV6-1; a weak D match, TRBD1 (6 bases). Trimming took off 2 bases at V and 4 bases at J, with 24 bases between the two ends. The CDR3 has 18 residues. Germline V lookup: CDR1 MNHNS, CDR2 SASEGT. CDR3 protein: CASSESGLSRTASYEQYF. Written as DNA, the CDR3 is TGTGCCAGCAGTGAATCCGGCCTCTCGAGGACAGCTAGTTACGAGCAGTACTTC.

This clone appeared once. The chain uses TRBV28 and TRBJ2-2; TRBD1 matches at 8 bases. J gave up 4 bases and V 2 bases, and 0 bases lay outside the gene matches. The CDR3 contains 14 residues. Germline-derived CDR1 and CDR2 are MDHEN and SYDVKM. The CDR3 here is CASSLDRGTGELFF. The CDR3 nucleotides read TGTGCCAGCAGTTTAGACAGGGGCACCGGGGAGCTGTTTTTT.

V is TRBV15 and J is TRBJ2-1; TRBD2 matches 8 bases. Germline loops: CDR1 LNHNV, CDR2 YYDKDF (reference sequence). Trimming cost V 7 bases and J 7 bases; bases outside gene matches: 6. This CDR3 has 13 amino acids. The CDR3, as DNA: TGTGCCACCACTTCCGGGGGGGGAAATGAGCAGTTCTTC. This encodes CATTSGGGNEQFF.

CDR3 DNA sequence: TGTGCCAGTAGTATAAGTAGCGGGAGTGTAGAGCAGTACTTC. It yields the protein CASSISSGSVEQYF. This chain uses TRBV19 with TRBJ2-7; 9 bases align to TRBD2. Germline V gene sequence: CDR1 LNHDA, CDR2 SQIVND (reference sequence). The length of the CDR3 is 14 residues. The ends lost 2 bases at V and 7 bases at J; junction bases unmatched: 6. The whole variable domain, filled in from reference TRBV19 and TRBJ2-7, reads DGGITQSPKYLFRKEGQNVTLSCEQNLNHDAMYWYRQDPGQGLRLIYYSQIVNDFQKGDIAEGYSVSREKKESFPLTVTSAQKNPTAFYLCASSISSGSVEQYFGPGTRLTVT.

The chain links TRBV3-1 (or the pseudogene TRBV3-2) to TRBJ1-1; D is perhaps TRBD1 (6 bases). Germline CDR1 LGHDT, CDR2 YNNKEL (reference sequence). CDR3 length: 14 amino acids. The V end lost 1 base, the J end lost 5 bases, and 11 bases lay between the germline ends. This CDR3 is CASSQGDKATEAFF. In DNA, the CDR3 is TGTGCCAGCAGCCAAGGGGACAAGGCGACTGAAGCTTTCTTT.

V usage is TRBV30 and J usage is TRBJ2-7; 11 nucleotides agree with TRBD2. CDR1 and CDR2 from the germline V gene are GTSNPN and SVGIG (reference sequence). There are 17 residues in the CDR3. The V segment lost 1 base and the J segment 4 bases; nucleotides outside the gene matches: 12. CDR3 amino acids: CAWSAPYSGRGRYEQYF. The CDR3 DNA follows: TGTGCCTGGAGTGCTCCATATAGCGGGAGGGGGAGATACGAGCAGTACTTC.

The J gene is TRBJ2-1, the V gene TRBV29-1, with 7 bases matching TRBD2. Looked up from germline, CDR1 is SQVTM and CDR2 is ANQGSEA. The CDR3 covers 15 residues. V dropped 3 bases and J dropped 7; count of bases not matched to a gene: 12. CDR3 sequence reads: CSVEKLADLRNEQFF. The DNA of the CDR3 is TGCAGCGTTGAGAAGCTAGCGGACTTGAGGAATGAGCAGTTCTTC.

The J gene is TRBJ1-1, the V gene TRBV27, with D unresolved. From germline, CDR1 is MNHEY and CDR2 SMNVEV (reference sequence). V dropped 5 bases and J dropped 0 bases, with 7 bases sitting between them. The CDR3 is 13 residues long. CDR3 loop: CASSPNLNTEAFF. CDR3 bases: TGTGCCAGCAGTCCAAACCTGAACACTGAAGCTTTCTTT.

J is TRBJ2-3 and V is TRBV5-1, with D tentatively TRBD2 (5 bases). Germline CDR1 SGHRS, CDR2 YFSETQ. V was pared by 1 base and J by 0 bases, with 15 bases between. The length of the CDR3 is 17 residues. CDR3 sequence: CASSLFLTGISTDTQYF. CDR3 nucleotide sequence: TGCGCCAGCAGCTTGTTTCTTACGGGGATTAGCACAGATACGCAGTATTTT.

J is TRBJ2-7 and V is TRBV5-6, with D perhaps matching TRBD1 (6 bases). The CDR3 has 15 residues. Germline-derived CDR1 and CDR2 are SGHDT and YYEEEE. V lost 2 bases and J lost 2, with 14 bases in between. The CDR3 DNA reads as TGTGCCAGCAGCTTTGGGGGACACGGTCCCTACGAGCAGTACTTC. This codes for CASSFGGHGPYEQYF.